This record looks at one T cell receptor (beta chain) sequence and its context. There is no known antigen for this receptor. No base quality values were provided; no much bigger clone lies one nucleotide off. The entry originates in a study of long-term antiretroviral therapy in people with HIV (dated by TCRdb to between 2021 and 2024). With respect to the entire study: The earliest samples were collected approximately a decade before the 2015 WHO recommendation for immediate ART, a period when ART was typically delayed until CD4 counts fell. Whether ART initiation and durable HIV suppression were associated with changes in peripheral blood TRB repertoire composition and diversity was tested in a retrospective serial study. A total of roughly 200 cryopreserved PBMC samples came from a few dozen adults with confirmed HIV infection and were collected serially over a mean of approximately six years (range 1-12). Of the 30 or so participants with HIV, about a dozen were female. No cross-contamination during QIAcube processing turned up in test extractions that ran a monoclonal T-cell line alongside some 34 polyclonal samples. Results and caveats for the whole study, not just this receptor: Because cell numbers in pre-ART samples were limited, unsorted PBMC were profiled instead of sorted CD4+ and CD8+ T cells. CDR3 length ranges in HIV repertoires were narrower than in controls, and network structure suggested an antigen-experienced repertoire with only a slight naive shift after ART. Starting ART was linked to a significant rise in TRB diversity, yet even with long-term ART the diversity remained significantly lower than in transplant donor controls. Because PBMC availability was limited, only the TCR beta chain was sequenced, with no alpha chain pairing. The samples span the years 2004 to 2017, and the ART regimens used at that time may not be as effective as current regimens. The repertoire was dominated across all time points by expanded TRB clones identified before ART initiation, although this dominance was seen to fluctuate and to decrease in many PLHIV after ART. No data were available on ART adherence, viral resistance or therapy changes, limiting inferences about post-ART repertoire changes.

Inclusion was restricted to participants for whom at least one PBMC sample before ART initiation and at least two post-ART samples were available. Every participant with HIV received treatment in the United States of America. Before DNA extraction, cryopreserved samples containing roughly 0.85-11 million PBMC were thawed and washed. At the time of the earliest PBMC sample for each participant with HIV, ages ranged from roughly 23 to 60 years. Each participant contributed PBMC samples from 1-4 timepoints before ART initiation and 2-8 timepoints after ART initiation, with a median of 7 samples. Serial HIV viral load, CD4+ T-cell count, ART history and demographic data were obtained for every participant. Using a Qiagen kit on a QIAcube, genomic DNA was extracted from unsorted PBMC, with samples processed in batches of 12. From its cysteine to its phenylalanine, the CDR3 spans 14 amino acids. Here the CDR3 DNA is all that survives: 42 bases in frame from base 1. Taken from the germline V gene, the CDR1 and CDR2 loops are SGHRS and YFSETQ. Relative to germline, V is 4 bases shorter and J is 2 bases shorter, with 10 bases between their ends.

The immunoSEQ hsTCRB v3.0 assay was used at survey level resolution to sequence the TRB variable region. The target sequencing depth for TRB was roughly 40,000-50,000 T-cell genomes per sample. TRB libraries were pooled and sequenced on an Illumina MiSeq using a v3 150-cycle kit. Per the source publication's procedure: Repertoire analysis was run in R within a reproducible Nextflow workflow that covered QC, data transformation and analysis. Custom analyses were implemented in LymphoSeq2, an R package for AIRR-Seq data exploration. After excluding a handful of samples that yielded fewer than 5000 total TRB sequences, 150 to 200 HIV repertoires remained for analysis. Of the approximately 190 retained HIV repertoires, over 55 were collected before and around 130 after ART initiation. Each repertoire was downsampled to 5000 TRB nucleotide sequences, and summary statistics were averaged across 100 downsampling iterations. TRB sequences were retained for analysis only if CDR3 regions of at least seven amino acids were present. Diversity was assessed using a clonality score derived from Shannon entropy and using the Gini coefficient. In the repertoire networks, any two of the top 5000 CDR3 amino acid sequences were linked whenever the two sequences differed by an edit distance of one. For TRB CDR3 amino acid sequences, GLIPH2 was used to predict antigen specificity groups and MHC restriction. CDR3 amino acid sequences were matched against VDJdb and McPAS-TCR to flag known CMV, EBV, HIV or tissue antigen associations. Pre-ART, post-ART and control groups were compared with Wilcoxon signed-rank tests and Holm-Bonferroni correction. Entries here come from immuneACCESS through TCRdb and include only in-frame sequences with V and J called. Some clones fail to appear in such tables; in the studies checked, an unresolved V gene covers under half of the shortfall, and the cause of the remainder is unknown. V and J calls and clone size are given by that table; D and trimming were obtained from the DNA. This sample gives around 24,000 clones in total; over 90% of them show up just once. About 8.9% of the sample comes from the top ten.

The chain couples TRBV5-1 to TRBJ1-5; tentative D gene TRBD1, with 5 bases matching. Here the sequenced sample was unsorted PBMCs, taken 7.6 years after starting antiretroviral therapy. The TCR was taken from a woman aged 40-49 years with HIV. The DNA sequence is as follows: TGCGCCAGCAGCGTAGGGGTGGGCAATCAGCCCCAGCATTTT. Translated, this gives CASSVGVGNQPQHF.